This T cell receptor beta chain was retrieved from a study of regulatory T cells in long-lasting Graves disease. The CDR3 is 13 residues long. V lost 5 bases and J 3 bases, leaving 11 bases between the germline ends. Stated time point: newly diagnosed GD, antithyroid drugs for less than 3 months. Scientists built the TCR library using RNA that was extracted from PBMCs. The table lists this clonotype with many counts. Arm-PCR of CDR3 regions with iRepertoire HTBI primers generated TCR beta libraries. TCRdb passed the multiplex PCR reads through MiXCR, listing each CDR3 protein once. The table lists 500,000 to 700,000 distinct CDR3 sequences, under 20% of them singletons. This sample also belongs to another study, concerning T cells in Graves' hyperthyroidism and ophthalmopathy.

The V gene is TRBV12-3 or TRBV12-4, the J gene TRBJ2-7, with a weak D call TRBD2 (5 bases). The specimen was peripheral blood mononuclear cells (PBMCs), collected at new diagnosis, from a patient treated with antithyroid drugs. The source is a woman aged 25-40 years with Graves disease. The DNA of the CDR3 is TGTGCCAGCAGTCTCGGGATTGACTACGAGCAGTACTTC. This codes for CASSLGIDYEQYF.